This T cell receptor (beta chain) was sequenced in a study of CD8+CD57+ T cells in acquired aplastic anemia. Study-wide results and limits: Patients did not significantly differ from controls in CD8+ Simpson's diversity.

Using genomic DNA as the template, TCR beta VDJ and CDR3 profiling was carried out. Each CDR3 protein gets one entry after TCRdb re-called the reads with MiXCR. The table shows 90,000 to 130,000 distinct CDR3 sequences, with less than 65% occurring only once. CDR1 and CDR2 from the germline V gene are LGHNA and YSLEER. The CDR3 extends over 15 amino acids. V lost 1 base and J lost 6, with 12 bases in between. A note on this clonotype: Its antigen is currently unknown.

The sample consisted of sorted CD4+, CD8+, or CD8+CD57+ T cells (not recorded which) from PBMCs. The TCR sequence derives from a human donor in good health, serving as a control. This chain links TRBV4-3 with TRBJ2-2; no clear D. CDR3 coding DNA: TGCGCCAGCAGCCAAGGCACGGGTTTCCCCGGGGAGCTGTTTTTT. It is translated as CASSQGTGFPGELFF.